These 9 T cell receptor beta chains came from one sample sequenced in a study of neoadjuvant anti-PD-1 for oral cavity cancer. The protocol was immunoSEQ multiplex PCR, while the TCRdb copy is restricted to in-frame clones and leaves out a portion. The sample shows 65,000 to 95,000 clones, under 85% of them seen only once. This specimen was PBMCs, taken before nivolumab (anti-PD-1) treatment. The source of these receptors is a person between 40 and 79 years old with oral cavity squamous cell carcinoma.

This clone was counted only a few times. The chain uses TRBV7-9 and TRBJ1-3; D ambiguous. Trimming left V 7 bases short and J 4 bases short, with 8 bases between. Germline loops: CDR1 SEHNR, CDR2 FQNEAQ (reference sequence). The CDR3 has 12 amino acids. As DNA, the CDR3 is TGTGCCAGCACCCAAGAGGGAAACACCATATATTTT. It specifies CASTQEGNTIYF. Full variable domain (rest looked up from reference TRBV7-9 and TRBJ1-3): DTGVSQNPRHKITKRGQNVTFRCDPISEHNRLYWYRQTLGQGPEFLTYFQNEAQLEKSRLLSDRFSAERPKGSFSTLEIQRTEQGDSAMYLCASTQEGNTIYFGEGSWLTVV.

The genes are TRBV10-3 and TRBJ2-1; weak D call: TRBD1 (6 bases). Germline V gives CDR1 ENHRY, CDR2 SYGVKD. The CDR3 is 14 residues long. Trimming left V 7 bases short and J 8 bases short, with 18 bases between. The CDR3 here is CAIKAPTGGDEQFF. As DNA, the CDR3 is TGTGCCATCAAAGCCCCGACAGGCGGAGATGAGCAGTTCTTC.

The chain has TRBV19 and TRBJ1-5; the match to TRBD1 covers 10 bases. Germline CDR1 is LNHDA and CDR2 is SQIVND (reference sequence). V lost 0 bases, J lost 6 bases, and 5 bases stayed unmatched. The length of the CDR3 is 16 residues. CDR3 sequence reads: CASSIDRDRGGQPQHF. The CDR3 coding sequence is TGTGCCAGTAGTATAGATCGGGACAGGGGAGGTCAGCCCCAGCATTTT. The full variable domain, its missing parts supplied by reference TRBV19 and TRBJ1-5, is DGGITQSPKYLFRKEGQNVTLSCEQNLNHDAMYWYRQDPGQGLRLIYYSQIVNDFQKGDIAEGYSVSREKKESFPLTVTSAQKNPTAFYLCASSIDRDRGGQPQHFGDGTRLSIL.

The chain uses TRBV10-1 and TRBJ2-7; no firm D call. Germline values: CDR1 WNHNN, CDR2 SYGVQD (reference sequence). The CDR3 runs 15 residues. Trimming stripped 3 bases from V and 2 bases from J, with 14 bases between. The CDR3 sequence: CASSDPRGTAYEQYF. DNA for the CDR3: TGCGCCAGCAGTGACCCCCGAGGCACAGCCTACGAGCAGTACTTC.

CDR3: CASRGSGSSYNEQFF. The CDR3 region has the DNA TGCGCCAGCAGGGGGAGCGGGAGCTCCTACAATGAGCAGTTCTTC. The V call is TRBV5-1, the J call TRBJ2-1; the match to TRBD2 covers 8 bases. The germline V gene has CDR1 SGHRS and CDR2 YFSETQ. This CDR3 has 15 residues. Trimming at V came to 5 bases and at J to 0 bases, leaving 4 bases not matched to a gene.

The rearrangement joins TRBV4-1 to TRBJ2-7; the D call may be TRBD1 or TRBD2 (5 bases each). The CDR3 has 15 amino acids. Germline CDR1 reads MGHRA; CDR2 reads YSYEKL. V lost 4 bases to trimming and J lost 2 bases, with 15 bases between them. Here the CDR3 reads CASSRGDGATYEQYF. The CDR3 nucleotides are TGCGCCAGCAGCCGAGGGGACGGAGCTACCTACGAGCAGTACTTC.

This chain uses TRBV14 with TRBJ2-7; perhaps TRBD2 as D (6 bases). CDR3 length: 15 amino acids. V dropped 1 base and J dropped 3 bases, with 13 bases sitting between them. The germline gives CDR1 SGHDN, CDR2 FVKESK. The CDR3, as DNA: TGTGCCAGCAGCCAAGCTTCTAGCGCAAACTACGAGCAGTACTTC. This sequence encodes CASSQASSANYEQYF.

CDR3: CASSYSWDNSGNTIYF. The DNA for the CDR3 is TGTGCCAGCAGTTACTCGTGGGACAACTCTGGAAACACCATATATTTT. The chain combines TRBV6-5 with TRBJ1-3; tentatively, D is TRBD1 (6 bases). The length of the CDR3 is 16 residues. Germline V gene data show CDR1 as MNHEY and CDR2 as SVGAGI. Trimming took 0 bases from V and 0 from J, leaving 9 bases between them.

The chain recombines TRBV30 with TRBJ1-4; D remains unclear. CDR1 is GTSNPN and CDR2 is SVGIG in the germline V gene (reference sequence). The CDR3 totals 13 residues. V lost 2 bases, J lost 10 bases, and 14 bases lay in between. CDR3 nucleotide sequence: TGTGCCTGGAGTAGGGAGGTTGGCGGAAAACTGTTTTTT. It is translated as CAWSREVGGKLFF.